The text below deals with one T cell receptor beta chain. The data stem from a study of control samples from healthy donors and cancer patients. TCRdb keeps only in-frame clones here, not all; method: immunoSEQ multiplex PCR. The sample has some 100,000 clones, 70% to 80% seen once. The V end was cut by 3 bases, the J end by 0 bases, with 7 bases between. This CDR3 is built from 13 residues. Germline-derived CDR1 and CDR2 are SQVTM and ANQGSEA. V usage is TRBV29-1 and J usage is TRBJ2-3; D is ambiguous. The material sequenced was blood. This receptor was taken from a woman in her twenties or thirties in good health. The CDR3 sequence: CSVDTESTDTQYF. In nucleotides, the CDR3 is TGCAGCGTTGATACAGAAAGCACAGATACGCAGTATTTT.